This T cell receptor beta chain was obtained from a study of T cell clonotyping in hematopoietic cell transplantation. Study-wide results and caveats: Recipient TCR diversity dropped after transplant; expanded clonotypes rose from day 30 to 180. Higher Inverse Simpson Index values in graft donor and pretransplant recipient predicted broader posttransplant TCR diversity.

The CDR3 has 19 amino acids. With 1 base removed from V and 5 bases from J, the gap between germline ends came to 23 bases. Germline V lookup: CDR1 LGHNA, CDR2 YNFKEQ. Produced via immunoSEQ multiplex PCR; TCRdb's table is partial and in-frame only. The sample contains about 41,000 clones, around 96% of which appear only once. About this clone: Its target is unknown.

The chain is built from TRBV4-2 and TRBJ2-2, with a possible D match to TRBD1 (6 bases). This receptor was obtained from a man aged 25-45 years in good health. Some clones in this sample may be carry-over from other donors' samples. The sample comprised peripheral blood mononuclear cells. CDR3 amino acids: CASSQVGRGSNRETGELFF. In DNA form, the CDR3 reads TGTGCCAGCAGCCAAGTGGGCAGGGGATCTAATCGCGAAACCGGGGAGCTGTTTTTT.